What follows are 27 T cell receptor beta chains derived from one specimen sequenced in a study of shared clonotypes between healthy human individuals. The protocol was immunoSEQ multiplex PCR, while the TCRdb copy is restricted to in-frame clones and leaves out a portion. The repertoire consists of 1,100,000 or so clones, with about 84% occurring once and the leading ten covering more than 0.5%. The sequencing input was memory CD4+ T cells from PBMCs. Subset reported: CD45RA-negative fraction. The source of these receptors is a man aged 18 to 35 in good health. Some clones in this sample may be carry-over from other donors' samples.

The chain links TRBV5-1 to TRBJ2-2, with 10 bases aligning to TRBD2. From germline, CDR1 is SGHRS and CDR2 YFSETQ. This CDR3 spans 18 amino acids. The V gene end was trimmed by 4 bases and the J gene end by 4 bases; junction bases not matched to a gene: 13. The CDR3 spells CASSPLTGGLASTGELFF. The CDR3 DNA is TGCGCCAGCAGCCCCCTTACGGGGGGACTAGCGAGCACCGGGGAGCTGTTTTTT.

This clone was seen only a few times. The rearrangement links TRBV28 to TRBJ1-5, with 7 bases lining up with TRBD1. The length of the CDR3 is 14 residues. The trim removed 5 bases at V and 4 bases at J, leaving 5 bases unmatched. Germline V gives CDR1 MDHEN, CDR2 SYDVKM. Here the CDR3 DNA reads TGTGCCAGCAGTAACCCACAGGGGAATCAGCCCCAGCATTTT. Encoded protein: CASSNPQGNQPQHF.

This clone is a singleton in its sample. V gene TRBV5-8 combines with J gene TRBJ2-1; 10 nucleotides line up with TRBD1. The V and J ends lost 4 bases and 8 bases, in that order; junction bases with no gene match: 9. The CDR3 length is 15 residues. Germline CDR1 is SGHTS and CDR2 is YDEGEE. The chain's CDR3 is CASSDPGQGYYEQFF. The CDR3 DNA follows: TGTGCCAGCAGCGACCCGGGACAGGGGTACTATGAGCAGTTCTTC.

This chain connects TRBV6-1 to TRBJ1-1; D is ambiguous. V was shortened by 8 bases and J by 6 bases, with 1 base between the two germline ends. CDR1 and CDR2 (germline): MNHNS, SASEGT. The CDR3 length is 8 residues. CDR3 in amino acids: CASSEAFF. The CDR3 nucleotides read TGTGCCAGCTCTGAAGCTTTCTTT.

This clone was found a few times. The chain carries TRBV19 and TRBJ2-5, with 12 positions matching TRBD2. The germline gives CDR1 LNHDA, CDR2 SQIVND (reference sequence). This CDR3 spans 18 amino acids. The junction had 15 bases not matched to a gene; V was cut back by 5 bases and J by 5 bases. The CDR3 here is CASSGRLAGEHGGETQYF. Here the CDR3 DNA reads TGTGCCAGTAGTGGGAGACTAGCGGGGGAGCACGGTGGCGAGACCCAGTACTTC. The full variable domain, completed using reference TRBV19 and TRBJ2-5, is DGGITQSPKYLFRKEGQNVTLSCEQNLNHDAMYWYRQDPGQGLRLIYYSQIVNDFQKGDIAEGYSVSREKKESFPLTVTSAQKNPTAFYLCASSGRLAGEHGGETQYFGPGTRLLVL.

The chain recombines TRBV19 with TRBJ1-2; D unclear. CDR3 length equals 11 residues. V gave up 5 bases and J gave up 8 bases, with 9 bases separating them. Germline CDR1 and CDR2: LNHDA and SQIVND (reference sequence). The CDR3 sequence is CASSSPLGYTF. The CDR3 bases are TGTGCCAGTAGTTCGCCGTTGGGCTACACCTTC.

The CDR3 bases are TGCGCCAGGAACGGTGAGCAGTTCTTC. Translated, it gives CARNGEQFF. The chain carries TRBV23-1 and TRBJ2-1; D gene unclear. TRBV23-1 is reported as an ORF; its role is uncertain. The V end lost 9 bases, the J end lost 9 bases, and 6 bases lay between the germline ends. The CDR3 is 9 residues long.

V is TRBV10-1 and J is TRBJ2-1, with D possibly being TRBD2 (5 bases). The CDR3 is made up of 16 amino acids. Per germline, CDR1 WNHNN and CDR2 SYGVQD (reference sequence). Deletions cut 2 bases from V and 0 bases from J, with 11 bases between. CDR3 in DNA: TGCGCCAGCAGTGAGCTCCTAGCAAGCTCCTACAATGAGCAGTTCTTC. Protein: CASSELLASSYNEQFF.

Comment on this clone: Germline and junction disagree at one end, which may indicate a read error. Other DNA sequences in the same sample also yield this CDR3. This chain joins TRBV29-1 and TRBJ2-5, with a possible D match to TRBD1 (8 bases). The CDR3 consists of 14 residues. Germline V gives CDR1 SQVTM, CDR2 ANQGSEA. The CDR3 reads CSAWEQGAGETQYF. CDR3 sequence (DNA): TGCAGCGCATGGGAGCAGGGGGCGGGAGAGACTCAGTACTTC.

The chain carries TRBV11-2 and TRBJ2-5; possibly TRBD2 for D (5 bases). Trimming stripped 1 base from V and 1 base from J, with 13 bases between. The CDR3 length is 16 residues. From germline, CDR1 is SGHAT and CDR2 FQNNGV. CDR3 in amino acids: CASSLGTLAIQETQYF. CDR3 nucleotide sequence: TGTGCCAGCAGCTTAGGAACTCTAGCTATCCAAGAGACCCAGTACTTC. Combining the CDR3 with reference TRBV11-2 and TRBJ2-5 gives the whole variable domain EAGVAQSPRYKIIEKRQSVAFWCNPISGHATLYWYQQILGQGPKLLIQFQNNGVVDDSQLPKDRFSAERLKGVDSTLKIQPAKLEDSAVYLCASSLGTLAIQETQYFGPGTRLLVL.

The rearrangement joins TRBV21-1 to TRBJ2-7; TRBD1 was called by the table and not checked on the DNA. TRBV21-1 is a known pseudogene. CDR3 length equals 16 residues. CDR3 sequence: CASSKPYGQDIYEQYF. For the CDR3, the DNA is TGTGCCAGCAGCAAACCTTATGGACAGGACATCTACGAGCAGTACTTC.

The V call is TRBV5-5, the J call TRBJ2-7, with D possibly TRBD2 on 5 matching bases. Germline loops: CDR1 SGHKS, CDR2 YYEKEE (reference sequence). The length of the CDR3 is 14 residues. V was cut by 4 bases and J by 1 base, with 12 bases left in between. CDR3: CASSTDTGSYEQYF. CDR3 nucleotide sequence: TGTGCCAGCAGCACCGACACGGGGTCCTACGAGCAGTACTTC.

As concerns this clone: This CDR3 is also generated by other DNA sequences in the sample. The chain combines TRBV7-2 with TRBJ2-5; the D gene could be TRBD1 or TRBD2 (5 bases each). The V and J ends lost 5 bases and 2 bases respectively, with 12 bases between them. CDR1 and CDR2 from the germline V gene are SGHTA and FQGNSA. The CDR3 loop spans 14 amino acids. DNA of the CDR3: TGTGCCAGCAGCCGACCGGGACCTCAAGAGACCCAGTACTTC. Protein: CASSRPGPQETQYF. The full variable domain, in which reference TRBV7-2 and TRBJ2-5 provide the parts outside the CDR3, is GAGVSQSPSNKVTEKGKDVELRCDPISGHTALYWYRQSLGQGLEFLIYFQGNSAPDKSGLPSDRFSAERTGGSVSTLTIQRTQQEDSAVYLCASSRPGPQETQYFGPGTRLLVL.

This chain uses TRBV6-6 with TRBJ2-1; 8 nucleotides align to TRBD2. The CDR3 runs 12 residues. V lost 7 bases and J lost 16; bases outside the gene matches: 12. The germline CDR1 and CDR2 sequences are MNHNY and SVGAGI (reference sequence). The CDR3 sequence: CASTYGGERTFF. The CDR3 DNA reads as TGTGCCAGCACCTACGGGGGGGAACGGACTTTCTTC.

The chain uses TRBV6-6 and TRBJ2-7; 9 bases align to TRBD1. The germline gives CDR1 MNHNY, CDR2 SVGAGI (reference sequence). The junction had 12 bases not matched to a gene; V was cut back by 5 bases and J by 4 bases. The CDR3 spans 16 residues. The CDR3 loop reads CASSPPGQGVNYEQYF. CDR3 DNA sequence: TGTGCCAGCAGTCCACCGGGACAGGGAGTCAATTACGAGCAGTACTTC.

V is TRBV11-2 and J is TRBJ2-3; D is possibly TRBD2 (5 bases). The CDR3 length is 17 residues. Trimming cost V 3 bases and J 5 bases, with 21 bases left between them. From germline, CDR1 is SGHAT and CDR2 FQNNGV. The CDR3, as DNA: TGTGCCAGCAGCTTTCTCGGTAGCAGTCACGGGGTAGATACGCAGTATTTT. This translates into CASSFLGSSHGVDTQYF. Looking up the rest from reference TRBV11-2 and TRBJ2-3 gives the full variable domain: EAGVAQSPRYKIIEKRQSVAFWCNPISGHATLYWYQQILGQGPKLLIQFQNNGVVDDSQLPKDRFSAERLKGVDSTLKIQPAKLEDSAVYLCASSFLGSSHGVDTQYFGPGTRLTVL.

The chain uses TRBV6-5 and TRBJ1-4; perhaps TRBD1 as D (5 bases). Germline CDR1 MNHEY, CDR2 SVGAGI. Trimming left V 6 bases short and J 4 bases short, with 12 bases between. CDR3 length: 14 residues. Here the CDR3 DNA reads TGTGCCAGCAGAAAGGGACGGCTTAATGAAAAACTGTTTTTT. Its translation: CASRKGRLNEKLFF.

The rearrangement uses TRBV4-3 and TRBJ1-4; D ambiguous. The CDR3 loop spans 14 amino acids. V dropped 0 bases and J dropped 9 bases, with 11 bases sitting between them. Germline assignment: CDR1 LGHNA and CDR2 YSLEER. The CDR3 here is CASSQEYTVKKLFF. CDR3 DNA sequence: TGCGCCAGCAGCCAAGAGTATACAGTCAAAAAACTGTTTTTT.

The chain couples TRBV5-4 to TRBJ2-5; 12 nucleotides agree with TRBD1. The V and J ends lost 1 base and 5 bases, in that order; junction bases with no gene match: 3. Germline V gene lookup returns CDR1 SGHNT and CDR2 YYREEE (reference sequence). The CDR3 totals 15 residues. The DNA of the CDR3 is TGTGCCAGCAGCTTGCGGGACAGGGGGCCTGAGACCCAGTACTTC. It specifies CASSLRDRGPETQYF.

V is TRBV2 and J is TRBJ2-2, with 9 nucleotides matching TRBD1. V was clipped by 6 bases and J by 3 bases; unmatched bases: 5. Germline V gives CDR1 SNHLY, CDR2 FYNNEI. The CDR3 loop spans 15 amino acids. This CDR3 is CASSAGQGHTGELFF. The CDR3 nucleotides are TGTGCCAGCAGCGCGGGACAGGGCCACACCGGGGAGCTGTTTTTT.

The chain couples TRBV30 to TRBJ2-2; tentatively, D is TRBD2 (6 bases). The ends were cut back, 5 bases at V and 2 bases at J, with 15 bases in the middle. The CDR3 length is 15 residues. CDR1 and CDR2 from the germline V gene are GTSNPN and SVGIG (reference sequence). DNA for the CDR3: TGTGCCTGGTCGTTCCCGGGAGCAAACACCGGGGAGCTGTTTTTT. It is translated as CAWSFPGANTGELFF.

This chain connects TRBV5-5 to TRBJ1-5; no clear D gene. The V end was cut by 3 bases, the J end by 0 bases, with 7 bases between. CDR3 length: 14 amino acids. Germline lookup yields CDR1 SGHKS and CDR2 YYEKEE (reference sequence). This chain's CDR3 is CASSSAASNQPQHF. The DNA for the CDR3 is TGTGCCAGCAGCTCCGCGGCTAGCAATCAGCCCCAGCATTTT.

This chain uses TRBV9 with TRBJ1-2, with D possibly being TRBD1 (5 bases). Between the trimmed V and J ends, which lost 2 bases and 5 bases, there was a span of 16 bases. The CDR3 runs 15 residues. Germline-derived CDR1 and CDR2 are SGDLS and YYNGEE. This chain's CDR3 is CASSVGTTHGYGYTF. DNA for the CDR3: TGTGCCAGCAGCGTTGGGACGACACATGGGTATGGCTACACCTTC.

The V gene is TRBV10-3, the J gene TRBJ1-2; perhaps TRBD1 as D (6 bases). The CDR3 has 17 residues. Between the trimmed V and J ends, which lost 0 bases and 7 bases, there was a span of 21 bases. The germline V gene encodes CDR1 ENHRY and CDR2 SYGVKD. Here the CDR3 reads CAISESMMAGEIGGYTF. DNA of the CDR3: TGTGCCATCAGTGAGTCAATGATGGCAGGGGAGATCGGTGGCTACACCTTC.

In DNA, the CDR3 is TGTGCCAGCAGTGAACGCGAGCAGTACTTC. This translates into CASSEREQYF. The V gene is TRBV25-1, the J gene TRBJ2-7; the D is unclear. V was shortened by 2 bases and J by 6 bases, with 2 bases between the two germline ends. The CDR3 is made up of 10 amino acids. Germline CDR1 reads MGHDK; CDR2 reads SYGVNS.

Comments on this clone: This likely reflects a read error, since a far larger clone is one base away. The chain recombines TRBV4-1 with TRBJ1-1; maybe TRBD1 (5 bases). CDR3 size: 18 residues. CDR1 is MGHRA, CDR2 YSYEKL, per germline. Trimming removed 0 bases at V and 4 bases at J, with 21 bases between. The DNA of the CDR3 is TGCGCCAGCAGCCAAGATCCCCCTAGGGGAGGAGGGAGCACTGAAGCTTTCTTT. It translates to CASSQDPPRGGGSTEAFF.

V and J are TRBV10-3 and TRBJ1-1, with D unclear. Germline loops: CDR1 ENHRY, CDR2 SYGVKD. CDR3 size: 16 residues. Trimming pared 5 bases from V and 0 bases from J, leaving 16 bases between. The CDR3 reads CAISLQRVSVNTEAFF. The CDR3 DNA follows: TGTGCCATCAGTCTGCAAAGGGTATCGGTGAACACTGAAGCTTTCTTT.